Below, 5 T cell receptor beta chains from the same sample are listed, as sequenced in a study of memory CD4+ T cells and cytomegalovirus serostatus. Repertoires were generated with immunoSEQ multiplex PCR, while TCRdb's copy carries only in-frame clones and drops some. The data hold some 87,000 clones, with roughly 80% observed a single time. The sort gate was single viable CD3+CD4+CD8-CD45RO+ cells for memory CD4+ T cells. Sample: memory CD4+ T cells from blood. The source is an adult in good health and CMV-seropositive.

This clone was detected ten times or more. The gene calls are TRBV27 and TRBJ2-3; 9 bases match TRBD2. The CDR3 loop spans 16 amino acids. Germline lookup yields CDR1 MNHEY and CDR2 SMNVEV (reference sequence). Trimming at V came to 6 bases and at J to 2 bases, leaving 9 bases not matched to a gene. This CDR3 reads CASSQSGLAYTDTQYF. Here the CDR3 DNA reads TGTGCCAGCAGCCAATCTGGACTAGCGTACACAGATACGCAGTATTTT.

Details on this clone: The identical CDR3 is also encoded by other nucleotide sequences in the sample. The genes are TRBV7-9 and TRBJ1-3; D may be TRBD1 (6 bases). This CDR3 has 15 residues. Germline V CDR1 and CDR2: SEHNR, FQNEAQ (reference sequence). The germline V and J ends were trimmed by 5 bases and 0 bases, with 11 bases remaining between them. The CDR3 sequence: CASSPDRFSGNTIYF. The DNA for the CDR3 is TGTGCCAGCAGCCCTGACAGGTTCTCTGGAAACACCATATATTTT.

CDR3 sequence reads: CASSLAGTSSYEQYF. The CDR3 DNA reads TGCGCCAGCAGCTTGGCCGGGACGAGCTCCTACGAGCAGTACTTC. The rearrangement uses TRBV5-1 and TRBJ2-7; D may be TRBD1 or TRBD2 (5 bases each). V was pared by 0 bases and J by 0 bases, with 10 bases between. The CDR3 has 15 amino acids. Germline values: CDR1 SGHRS, CDR2 YFSETQ. Variable domain in full (rest from reference TRBV5-1 and TRBJ2-7): KAGVTQTPRYLIKTRGQQVTLSCSPISGHRSVSWYQQTPGQGLQFLFEYFSETQRNKGNFPGRFSGRQFSNSRSEMNVSTLELGDSALYLCASSLAGTSSYEQYFGPGTRLTVT.

In its sample, this clone was seen once. The gene calls are TRBV6-6 and TRBJ1-1, with 7 bases that match TRBD1. Germline CDR1 is MNHNY and CDR2 is SVGAGI (reference sequence). The CDR3 extends over 15 amino acids. Germline trimming cut 7 bases from V and 4 bases from J; bases unmatched to any gene: 12. CDR3 nucleotides: TGTGCCAGCACCAGGGACAGCCCTAGAGCCACTGAAGCTTTCTTT. Protein sequence: CASTRDSPRATEAFF.

The chain links TRBV28 to TRBJ1-1; 7 bases align to TRBD1. Germline CDR1 MDHEN, CDR2 SYDVKM. The CDR3 has 14 amino acids. V lost 3 bases and J lost 4; bases outside the gene matches: 5. The DNA of the CDR3 is TGTGCCAGCAGTTTTGTAGGGGGCGGCACTGAAGCTTTCTTT. Translated: CASSFVGGGTEAFF.